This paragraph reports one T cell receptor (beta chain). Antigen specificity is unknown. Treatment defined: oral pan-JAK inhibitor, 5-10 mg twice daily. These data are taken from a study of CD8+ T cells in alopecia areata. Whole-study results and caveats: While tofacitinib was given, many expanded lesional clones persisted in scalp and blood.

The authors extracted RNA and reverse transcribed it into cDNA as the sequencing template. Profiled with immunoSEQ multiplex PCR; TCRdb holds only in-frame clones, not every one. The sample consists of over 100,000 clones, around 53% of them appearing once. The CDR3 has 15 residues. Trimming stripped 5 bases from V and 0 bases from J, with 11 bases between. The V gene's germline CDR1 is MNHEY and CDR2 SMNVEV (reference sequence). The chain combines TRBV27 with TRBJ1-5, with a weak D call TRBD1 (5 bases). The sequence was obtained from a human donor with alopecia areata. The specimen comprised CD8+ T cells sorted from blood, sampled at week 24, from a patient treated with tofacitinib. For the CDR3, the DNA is TGTGCCAGCAGTCCACGGGGGGATAGCAATCAGCCCCAGCATTTT. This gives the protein CASSPRGDSNQPQHF.